These T cell receptor beta chains were read from a single sample in a study of T cell repertoires in cytomegalovirus infection. The antigens these receptors bind are not known. From the reads, TCRdb called clonotypes with MiXCR, one entry per CDR3 protein. The sample has some 800,000 distinct CDR3 sequences, roughly 29% seen once; the top ten hold under 15%. Sequences were derived from cultured CD8+ T cells from PBMCs, sampled from culture after CMV antigen stimulation. All receptors derive from a human donor in good health (CMV status not recorded). Some clones in this sample may be carry-over from other donors' samples. Both conserved end residues are part of each CDR3. The D gene is left open where the match is weak. Clone sizes are given selectively: once, few, many, or a class where the clone is expanded.

size,J,length,D,V,CDR3,DNA
few,TRBJ1-2,13,-,TRBV27,CATGGQGHYGYTF,TGTGCCACTGGGGGGCAGGGGCACTATGGCTACACCTTC
few,TRBJ1-3,12,-,TRBV7-8,CASSLGGDTIYF,TGTGCCAGCAGCCTAGGGGGGGACACCATATATTTT
-,TRBJ1-1,13,-,TRBV15,CATSREGATEAFF,TGTGCCACCAGCAGAGAGGGGGCCACTGAAGCTTTCTTT
many,TRBJ1-6,15,-,TRBV28,CASTSGGSYNSPLHF,TGTGCCAGCACTTCGGGGGGTTCCTATAATTCACCCCTCCACTTT
few,TRBJ2-1,14,TRBD2,TRBV5-5,CASTDGGGGNEQFF,TGTGCCAGCACCGATGGAGGCGGGGGAAATGAGCAGTTCTTC
few,TRBJ2-1,15,-,TRBV7-8,CASSSPGSGVNEQFF,TGTGCCAGCAGCTCGCCGGGATCCGGGGTAAATGAGCAGTTCTTC
-,TRBJ2-2,19,-,TRBV6-6,CASSYLEGSQLVYTGELFF,TGTGCCAGCAGTTACCTGGAGGGGAGTCAGTTGGTTTACACCGGGGAGCTGTTTTTT
many,TRBJ2-5,13,TRBD2,TRBV28,CASSRGGRETQYF,TGTGCCAGCAGCCGGGGGGGCCGAGAGACCCAGTACTTC
-,TRBJ2-6,16,-,TRBV24-1,CATSDRQFSGANVLTF,TGTGCCACCAGTGACCGACAGTTCTCTGGGGCCAACGTCCTGACTTTC
-,TRBJ1-5,15,-,TRBV4-2,CASSQDFALNQPQHF,TGTGCCAGCAGCCAAGATTTCGCCCTCAATCAGCCCCAGCATTTT
many,TRBJ2-1,14,TRBD1,TRBV7-2,CASSQYRGRGEQFF,TGTGCCAGCAGCCAATACAGGGGGCGAGGTGAGCAGTTCTTC
once,TRBJ2-1,10,-,TRBV29-1,CSVVGPEQFF,TGCAGCGTTGTCGGTCCGGAGCAGTTCTTC
-,TRBJ2-7,14,-,TRBV7-6,CASSTLTVSYEQYF,TGTGCCAGCAGCACCTTGACTGTCTCCTACGAGCAGTACTTC
few,TRBJ2-3,15,TRBD1,TRBV7-9,CASSQKGQGVDTQYF,TGTGCCAGCAGTCAAAAGGGACAGGGTGTCGATACGCAGTATTTT
-,TRBJ1-2,15,-,TRBV4-3,CASSQEYPGNYGYTF,TGCGCCAGCAGCCAAGAGTATCCAGGGAACTATGGCTACACCTTC
-,TRBJ2-3,14,-,TRBV7-6,CASSLEGTFGTQYF,TGTGCCAGCAGCTTAGAGGGGACTTTCGGTACGCAGTATTTT
few,TRBJ2-5,14,TRBD2,TRBV7-9,CATRAGGSQETQYF,TGTGCCACCCGCGCCGGGGGGTCCCAAGAGACCCAGTACTTC
few,TRBJ2-3,16,-,TRBV6-5,CASSYRGTALEDTQYF,TGTGCCAGCAGTTACCGGGGGACAGCCTTGGAAGATACGCAGTATTTT
-,TRBJ1-5,15,-,TRBV27,CASSPPPGSRQPQHF,TGTGCCAGCAGTCCCCCCCCGGGGTCTCGTCAGCCCCAGCATTTT
-,TRBJ2-2,18,-,TRBV6-5,CASSSLPPEGQITGELFF,TGTGCCAGCAGTAGTTTACCACCAGAGGGTCAGATCACCGGGGAGCTGTTTTTT
few,TRBJ2-2,17,TRBD2,TRBV6-2/TRBV6-3,CASSYSTSGVNTGELFF,TGTGCCAGCAGTTACTCGACTAGCGGGGTGAACACCGGGGAGCTGTTTTTT
once,TRBJ1-5,15,-,TRBV19,CASSIDLGGDQPQHF,TGTGCCAGTAGTATAGATCTCGGCGGGGATCAGCCCCAGCATTTT
-,TRBJ2-7,15,TRBD1,TRBV12-3/TRBV12-4,CASSLDETGTYEQYF,TGTGCCAGCAGTTTGGACGAGACAGGGACCTACGAGCAGTACTTC
few,TRBJ2-3,11,-,TRBV20-1,CSARDRDTQYF,TGCAGTGCTAGAGATAGGGATACGCAGTATTTT
few,TRBJ1-2,15,TRBD1,TRBV12-3/TRBV12-4,CASTPDRERYYGYTF,TGTGCCAGCACCCCGGACAGGGAAAGGTACTATGGCTACACCTTC
-,TRBJ2-7,15,-,TRBV7-9,CASSPRRGGSYEQYF,TGTGCCAGCAGCCCTCGGAGGGGCGGGTCCTACGAGCAGTACTTC
-,TRBJ2-1,16,TRBD1,TRBV3-1,CASSQDRGPSYNEQFF,TGTGCCAGCAGCCAAGATAGGGGGCCCTCCTACAATGAGCAGTTCTTC
-,TRBJ1-1,15,-,TRBV19,CASSIRDAMNTEAFF,TGTGCCAGTAGTATAAGGGATGCAATGAACACTGAAGCTTTCTTT
few,TRBJ1-2,17,-,TRBV27,CASSPPGFRRGYYGYTF,TGTGCCAGCAGTCCCCCGGGTTTTCGGCGGGGGTACTATGGCTACACCTTC
few,TRBJ2-1,15,-,TRBV5-6,CASSPVVWAGSEQFF,TGTGCCAGCAGCCCCGTAGTTTGGGCAGGGAGTGAGCAGTTCTTC
-,TRBJ2-3,11,-,TRBV4-2,CASSPGNTQYF,TGTGCCAGCAGCCCCGGGAATACGCAGTATTTT
-,TRBJ2-1,15,TRBD2,TRBV18,CASSRATSGTNEQFF,TGTGCCAGCTCACGGGCTACTAGCGGGACAAATGAGCAGTTCTTC
few,TRBJ2-7,14,TRBD1,TRBV19,CASSIGTGAYEQYF,TGTGCCAGTAGTATCGGGACAGGAGCCTACGAGCAGTACTTC
-,TRBJ2-7,15,-,TRBV7-5,CISVSEAYSSYEQYF,-
-,TRBJ2-1,18,-,TRBV6-1,CASITGESISFSYNEQFF,TGTGCCAGCATAACAGGCGAGAGTATCTCCTTCTCCTACAATGAGCAGTTCTTC
-,TRBJ2-2,12,-,TRBV12-5,CATLTPTGELFF,TGTGCTACCCTGACCCCCACCGGGGAGCTGTTTTTT
few,TRBJ2-5,18,TRBD1,TRBV27,CASSPIGTGRGLSETQYF,TGTGCCAGCAGTCCGATAGGGACAGGTCGGGGACTGAGTGAGACCCAGTACTTC